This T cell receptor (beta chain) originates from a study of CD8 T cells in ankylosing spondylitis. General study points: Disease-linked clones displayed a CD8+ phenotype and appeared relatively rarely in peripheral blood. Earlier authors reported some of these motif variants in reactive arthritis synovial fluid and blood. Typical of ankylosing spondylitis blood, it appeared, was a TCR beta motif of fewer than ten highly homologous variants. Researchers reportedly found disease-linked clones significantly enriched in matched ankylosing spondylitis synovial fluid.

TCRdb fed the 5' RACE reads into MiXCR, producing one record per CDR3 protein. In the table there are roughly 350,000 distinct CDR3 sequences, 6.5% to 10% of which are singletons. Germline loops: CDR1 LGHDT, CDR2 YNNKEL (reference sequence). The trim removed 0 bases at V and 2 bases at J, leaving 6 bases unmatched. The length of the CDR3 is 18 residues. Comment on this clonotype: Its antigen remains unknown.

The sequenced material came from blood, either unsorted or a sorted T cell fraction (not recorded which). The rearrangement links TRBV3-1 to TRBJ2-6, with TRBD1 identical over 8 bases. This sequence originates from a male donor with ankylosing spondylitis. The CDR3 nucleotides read TGTGCCAGCAGCCAAGAAGATCAGGGGGCAACTGGGGCCAACGTCCTGACTTTC. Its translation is CASSQEDQGATGANVLTF.